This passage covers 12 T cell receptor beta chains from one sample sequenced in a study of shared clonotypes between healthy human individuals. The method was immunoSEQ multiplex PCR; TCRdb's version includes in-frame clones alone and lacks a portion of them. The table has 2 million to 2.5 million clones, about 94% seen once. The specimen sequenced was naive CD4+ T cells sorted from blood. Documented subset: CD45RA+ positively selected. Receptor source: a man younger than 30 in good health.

CDR3 protein: CASRPPGSYNEQFF. CDR3 nucleotides: TGTGCCAGCAGGCCCCCGGGCTCCTACAATGAGCAGTTCTTC. The chain combines TRBV6-5 with TRBJ2-1, with D uncertain. The CDR3 consists of 14 residues. CDR1 is MNHEY, CDR2 SVGAGI, per germline. V lost 6 bases and J 0 bases, leaving 9 bases between the germline ends.

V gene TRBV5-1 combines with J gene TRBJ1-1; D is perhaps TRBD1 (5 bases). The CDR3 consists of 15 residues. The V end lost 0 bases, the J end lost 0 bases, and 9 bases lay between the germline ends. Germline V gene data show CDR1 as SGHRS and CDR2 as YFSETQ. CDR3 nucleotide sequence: TGCGCCAGCAGCTTGGAGGGGAGCGTGAACACTGAAGCTTTCTTT. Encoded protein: CASSLEGSVNTEAFF.

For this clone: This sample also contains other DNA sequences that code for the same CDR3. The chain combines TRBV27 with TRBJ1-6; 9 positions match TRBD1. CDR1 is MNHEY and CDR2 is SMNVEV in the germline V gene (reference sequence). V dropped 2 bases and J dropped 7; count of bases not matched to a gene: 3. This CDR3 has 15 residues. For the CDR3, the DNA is TGTGCCAGCAGTTTAGGGGACAGGGTGAATTCACCCCTCCACTTT. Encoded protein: CASSLGDRVNSPLHF.

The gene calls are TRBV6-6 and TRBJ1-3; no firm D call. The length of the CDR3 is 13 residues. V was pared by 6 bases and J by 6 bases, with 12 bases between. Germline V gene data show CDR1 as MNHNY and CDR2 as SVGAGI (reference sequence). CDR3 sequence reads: CASRKPSENTIYF. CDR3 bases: TGTGCCAGCAGAAAGCCCTCGGAAAACACCATATATTTT.

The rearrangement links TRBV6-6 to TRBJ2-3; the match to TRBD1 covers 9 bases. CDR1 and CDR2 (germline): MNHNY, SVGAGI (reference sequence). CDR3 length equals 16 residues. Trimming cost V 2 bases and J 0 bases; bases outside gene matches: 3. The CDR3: CASSYDGTGSTDTQYF. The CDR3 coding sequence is TGTGCCAGCAGTTACGATGGGACAGGGAGCACAGATACGCAGTATTTT.

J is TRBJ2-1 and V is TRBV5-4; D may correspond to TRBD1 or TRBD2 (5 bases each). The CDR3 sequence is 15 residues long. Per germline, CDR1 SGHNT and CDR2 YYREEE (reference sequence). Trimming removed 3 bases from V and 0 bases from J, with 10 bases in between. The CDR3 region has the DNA TGTGCCAGCAGCTCCGGGGCGGTCTCCTACAATGAGCAGTTCTTC. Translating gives CASSSGAVSYNEQFF.

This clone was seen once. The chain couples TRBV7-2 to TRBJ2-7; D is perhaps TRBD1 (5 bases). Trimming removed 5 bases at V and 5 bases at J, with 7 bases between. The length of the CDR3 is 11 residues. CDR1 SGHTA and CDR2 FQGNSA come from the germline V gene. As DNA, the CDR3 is TGTGCCAGCAGCCAGGGCCACGAGCAGTACTTC. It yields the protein CASSQGHEQYF.

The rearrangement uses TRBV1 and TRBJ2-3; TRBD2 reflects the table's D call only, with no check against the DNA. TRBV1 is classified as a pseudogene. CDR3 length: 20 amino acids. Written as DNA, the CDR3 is TGCACCAGCAGCCAGGAAACTAGCGGGAAGATATGTGGTAGTCCAGATACGCAGTATTTT. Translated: CTSSQETSGKICGSPDTQYF.

For the CDR3, the DNA is TGTGCCAGTAGTATTTCGGGAACAGCGGGACAGCCCCAGCATTTT. This encodes CASSISGTAGQPQHF. The genes are TRBV19 and TRBJ1-5; D gene ambiguous. CDR3 length: 15 amino acids. The germline V gene has CDR1 LNHDA and CDR2 SQIVND (reference sequence). Trimming took off 3 bases at V and 7 bases at J, with 16 bases between the two ends.

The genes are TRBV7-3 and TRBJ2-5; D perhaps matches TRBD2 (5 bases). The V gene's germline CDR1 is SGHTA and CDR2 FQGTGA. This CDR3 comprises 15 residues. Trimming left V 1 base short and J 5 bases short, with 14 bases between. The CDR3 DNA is TGTGCCAGCAGCTTAAGGGGTCGGGATCAGGAGACCCAGTACTTC. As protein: CASSLRGRDQETQYF.

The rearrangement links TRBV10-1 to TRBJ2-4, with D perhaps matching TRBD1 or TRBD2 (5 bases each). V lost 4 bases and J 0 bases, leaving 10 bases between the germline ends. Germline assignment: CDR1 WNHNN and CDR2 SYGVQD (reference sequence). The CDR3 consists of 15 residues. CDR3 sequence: CASSGGELAKNIQYF. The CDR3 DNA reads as TGCGCCAGCAGTGGAGGGGAGCTAGCCAAAAACATTCAGTACTTC.

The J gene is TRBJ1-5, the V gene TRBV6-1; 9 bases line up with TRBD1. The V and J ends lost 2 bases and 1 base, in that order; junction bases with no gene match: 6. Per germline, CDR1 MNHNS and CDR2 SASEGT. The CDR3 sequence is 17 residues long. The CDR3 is CASSEQRQGGSNQPQHF. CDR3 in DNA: TGTGCCAGCAGTGAACAACGACAGGGGGGAAGCAATCAGCCCCAGCATTTT.